A single sample gave rise to the 11 T cell receptor beta chains below, sequenced in a study of T cells in Graves' hyperthyroidism and ophthalmopathy. Template material for amplifying TCR beta CDR3 regions consisted of RNA transcripts. The HTBI set primed first-round TCR CDR3 RT-PCR. One entry per CDR3 protein, called by TCRdb with MiXCR from the multiplex PCR reads. The sample shows some 340,000 distinct CDR3 sequences, 12% to 15% of them seen only once. The specimen sequenced was blood. The receptors here all came from a woman aged 40 to 50 with Graves' ophthalmopathy.

This clonotype was counted ten times or more. V and J are TRBV11-2 and TRBJ2-1; no definite D call. V lost 4 bases and J lost 2, with 15 bases in between. This CDR3 is built from 16 residues. Germline V gene lookup returns CDR1 SGHAT and CDR2 FQNNGV. CDR3 amino acids: CASSSQRLRTYNEQFF. DNA of the CDR3: TGTGCCAGCAGCTCACAAAGACTGCGTACCTACAATGAGCAGTTCTTC.

At least ten counts were recorded for this clonotype. The CDR3 sequence: CASRDLSAVGNTIYF. The CDR3 DNA sequence: TGTGCCAGTCGCGACCTCTCGGCGGTTGGAAACACCATATATTTT. The chain has TRBV19 and TRBJ1-3, with D uncertain. CDR3 length: 15 residues. V lost 8 bases and J 3 bases, leaving 17 bases between the germline ends. CDR1 LNHDA and CDR2 SQIVND come from the germline V gene (reference sequence).

This rearrangement joins TRBV11-3 to TRBJ2-5; D may be TRBD2 (6 bases). Looked up from germline, CDR1 is SGHNT and CDR2 is YENEEA. This CDR3 comprises 15 residues. V was trimmed by 3 bases and J by 5 bases, leaving 16 bases between them. In nucleotides, the CDR3 is TGTGCCAGCAGCTTGTACCCGGGACTCCGGGAGACCCAGTACTTC. This translates into CASSLYPGLRETQYF.

The V and J genes are TRBV14 and TRBJ1-6; D gene ambiguous. Trimming removed 0 bases at V and 10 bases at J, with 16 bases between. CDR3 length: 16 amino acids. Germline lookup yields CDR1 SGHDN and CDR2 FVKESK. The CDR3 protein is CASSQESVRPRSPLHF. As DNA, the CDR3 is TGTGCCAGCAGCCAAGAAAGCGTTAGGCCTCGCTCACCCCTCCACTTT.

This clonotype was detected ten times or more. The chain has TRBV29-1 and TRBJ2-7; 7 nucleotides agree with TRBD1. Germline values: CDR1 SQVTM, CDR2 ANQGSEA. The CDR3 extends over 12 amino acids. The V and J ends lost 4 bases and 3 bases, in that order; junction bases with no gene match: 3. The CDR3 DNA is TGCAGCGTTGTTCACAGGGGCTACGAGCAGTACTTC. Amino acid sequence: CSVVHRGYEQYF.

In its sample, this clonotype was seen many times. The chain is built from TRBV11-2 and TRBJ1-2, with 9 nucleotides matching TRBD1. V lost 6 bases and J lost 4; bases outside the gene matches: 12. CDR1 is SGHAT and CDR2 is FQNNGV in the germline V gene. The CDR3 length is 16 residues. Written as DNA, the CDR3 is TGTGCCAGCAGTCACACTACAGGGGGCAGAGGCTATGGCTACACCTTC. This codes for CASSHTTGGRGYGYTF. Using reference TRBV11-2 and TRBJ1-2 for the parts outside the CDR3, the full variable domain is EAGVAQSPRYKIIEKRQSVAFWCNPISGHATLYWYQQILGQGPKLLIQFQNNGVVDDSQLPKDRFSAERLKGVDSTLKIQPAKLEDSAVYLCASSHTTGGRGYGYTFGSGTRLTVV.

This clonotype was seen more than once but under ten times. The CDR3 is CASSYWGGGSLQETQYF. The CDR3, as DNA: TGTGCCAGCAGCTATTGGGGCGGGGGATCACTCCAAGAGACCCAGTACTTC. The genes are TRBV5-5 and TRBJ2-5, with 7 bases that match TRBD2. Trimming cost V 3 bases and J 1 base; bases outside gene matches: 12. The germline V gene encodes CDR1 SGHKS and CDR2 YYEKEE (reference sequence). CDR3 length: 17 residues.

The chain couples TRBV7-8 to TRBJ1-2; TRBD1 is a possible D gene (5 bases). The CDR3 has 14 residues. Germline values: CDR1 SGHVS, CDR2 FQNEAQ. Deletions cut 1 base from V and 5 bases from J, with 11 bases between. The CDR3 DNA reads TGTGCCAGCAGCTTAGAAGCTGGGACTTATGGCTACACCTTC. This gives the protein CASSLEAGTYGYTF.

This clonotype was counted only a few times. V is TRBV28 and J is TRBJ2-1, with 8 bases that match TRBD1. The J segment lost 6 bases and the V segment lost 8 bases, leaving 15 bases of the junction unmatched. Germline loops: CDR1 MDHEN, CDR2 SYDVKM. There are 16 residues in the CDR3. The CDR3 nucleotides read TGTGCCAGCGGTACTCGCGGGACAGGTCTCCTCAATGAGCAGTTCTTC. Protein sequence: CASGTRGTGLLNEQFF.

The table lists this clonotype with a few counts. The genes are TRBV6-1 and TRBJ1-2; no definite D call. Germline CDR1 is MNHNS and CDR2 is SASEGT. The CDR3 contains 15 residues. V was cut by 4 bases and J by 5 bases, with 17 bases left in between. CDR3 region: CASSVGNLATYGYTF. Here the CDR3 DNA reads TGTGCCAGCAGTGTGGGCAACCTGGCCACGTATGGCTACACCTTC.

As for this clonotype: This clone may be a read error of a much larger clone one base away. The J gene is TRBJ2-1, the V gene TRBV6-9, with 7 bases lining up with TRBD2. V shed 3 bases and J 2 bases; nucleotides not matched to a gene: 13. The CDR3 contains 18 residues. The V gene's germline CDR1 is MNHGY and CDR2 SVAAGI. The CDR3 nucleotides are TGTGCCAGCAGTTACTTGGGGGGGGGAGGGACCACCTACAATGAGCAGTTCTTC. Translated, it gives CASSYLGGGGTTYNEQFF.